This TCR beta chain is drawn from a study of somatic mutations in cytotoxic T cells in rheumatoid arthritis. Overall study context: T-cell populations stained with V beta antibodies were in some cases flow-sorted at nearly 100% purity, including V beta1+ cells that were sequenced for TCRB. Whole-study findings and limits: Neither rheumatoid arthritis patients nor age-matched healthy controls had significantly different CD8+ T-cell clonality from the other group. In rheumatoid arthritis patients, the slight underrepresentation of TRBV07 was not adjusted for multiple comparisons.

Clones were sequenced by immunoSEQ multiplex PCR, and TCRdb holds only the in-frame ones, with some missing. Of 15,000 or so clones listed, about four fifths are singletons. Positive magnetic bead selection was used to isolate CD4+ and CD8+ cells; purity was checked by flow cytometry. This CDR3 is built from 13 residues. CDR1 SGHRS and CDR2 YFSETQ come from the germline V gene. V dropped 6 bases and J dropped 1 base, with 11 bases sitting between them. Remarks on this clone: The antigen is undetermined.

V usage is TRBV5-1 and J usage is TRBJ2-7, with D possibly TRBD1 on 5 matching bases. Source material: CD8+ T cells sorted from blood. The receptor was isolated from an adult with rheumatoid arthritis. Here the CDR3 reads CASTGDSSYEQYF. The CDR3 bases are TGCGCCAGCACCGGTGACAGTTCCTACGAGCAGTACTTC.